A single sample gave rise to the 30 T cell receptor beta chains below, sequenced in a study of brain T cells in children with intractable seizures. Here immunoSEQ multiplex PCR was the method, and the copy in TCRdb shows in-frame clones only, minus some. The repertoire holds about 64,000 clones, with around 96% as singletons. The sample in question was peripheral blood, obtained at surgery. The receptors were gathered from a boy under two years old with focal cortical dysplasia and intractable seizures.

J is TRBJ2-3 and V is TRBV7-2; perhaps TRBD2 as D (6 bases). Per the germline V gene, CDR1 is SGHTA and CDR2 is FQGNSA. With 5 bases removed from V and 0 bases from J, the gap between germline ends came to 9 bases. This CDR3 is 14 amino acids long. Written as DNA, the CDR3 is TGTGCCAGCAGCCCAGGGACTAGCACAGATACGCAGTATTTT. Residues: CASSPGTSTDTQYF.

In nucleotides, the CDR3 is TGTGCCAGCAGTTATGGGGGCCCGGAAGCTTTCTTT. Amino acid sequence: CASSYGGPEAFF. The chain links TRBV6-2 or TRBV6-3 to TRBJ1-1, with TRBD1 as a possible D gene (6 bases). The CDR3 covers 12 residues. The germline CDR1 and CDR2 sequences are MNHEY and SVGEGT. The ends were cut back, 3 bases at V and 8 bases at J, with 10 bases in the middle.

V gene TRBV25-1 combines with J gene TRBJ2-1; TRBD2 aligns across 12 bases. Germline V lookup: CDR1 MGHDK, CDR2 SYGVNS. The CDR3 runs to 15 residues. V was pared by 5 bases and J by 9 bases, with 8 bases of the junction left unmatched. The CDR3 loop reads CASSRLAGGQGEQFF. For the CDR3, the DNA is TGTGCCAGCAGTAGGCTAGCGGGGGGGCAGGGTGAGCAGTTCTTC.

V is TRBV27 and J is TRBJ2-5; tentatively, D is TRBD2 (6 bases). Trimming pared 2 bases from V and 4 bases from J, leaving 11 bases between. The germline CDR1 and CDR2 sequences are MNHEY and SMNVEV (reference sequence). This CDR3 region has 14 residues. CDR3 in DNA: TGTGCCAGCAGTTTAATGATGGGGGGAGAGACCCAGTACTTC. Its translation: CASSLMMGGETQYF.

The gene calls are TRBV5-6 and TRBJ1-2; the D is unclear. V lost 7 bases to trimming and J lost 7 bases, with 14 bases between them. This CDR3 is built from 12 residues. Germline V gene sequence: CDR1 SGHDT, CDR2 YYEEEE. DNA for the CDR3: TGTGCCAGCCGGAGACTGGAGGCTGGCTACACCTTC. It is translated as CASRRLEAGYTF.

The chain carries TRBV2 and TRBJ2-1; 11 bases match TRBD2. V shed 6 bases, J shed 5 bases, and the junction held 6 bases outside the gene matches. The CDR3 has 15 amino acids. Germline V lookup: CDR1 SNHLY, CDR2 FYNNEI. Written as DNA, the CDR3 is TGTGCCAGCAGCACGACTAGCGGGGCTAACAATGAGCAGTTCTTC. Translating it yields CASSTTSGANNEQFF.

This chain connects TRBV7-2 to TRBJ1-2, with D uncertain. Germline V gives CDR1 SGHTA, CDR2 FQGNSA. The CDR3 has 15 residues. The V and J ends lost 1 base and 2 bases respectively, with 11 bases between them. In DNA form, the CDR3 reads TGTGCCAGCAGCTTAGTGGAGGGCGGAAACTATGGCTACACCTTC. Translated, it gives CASSLVEGGNYGYTF.

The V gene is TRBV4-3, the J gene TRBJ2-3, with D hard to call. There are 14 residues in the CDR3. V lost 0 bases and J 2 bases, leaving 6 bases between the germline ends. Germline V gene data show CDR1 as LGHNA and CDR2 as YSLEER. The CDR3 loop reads CASSQDHPTDTQYF. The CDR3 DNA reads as TGCGCCAGCAGCCAAGATCACCCCACAGATACGCAGTATTTT.

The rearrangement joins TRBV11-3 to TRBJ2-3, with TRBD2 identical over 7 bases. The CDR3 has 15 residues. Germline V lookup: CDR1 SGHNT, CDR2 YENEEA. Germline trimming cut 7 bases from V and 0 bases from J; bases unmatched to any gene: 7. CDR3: CASTRLATSTDTQYF. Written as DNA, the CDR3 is TGTGCCAGCACCCGACTAGCAACTAGCACAGATACGCAGTATTTT.

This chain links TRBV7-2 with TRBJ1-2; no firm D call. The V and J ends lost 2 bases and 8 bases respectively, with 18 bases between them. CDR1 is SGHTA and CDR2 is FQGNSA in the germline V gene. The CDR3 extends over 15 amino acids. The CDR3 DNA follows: TGTGCCAGCAGCTTAATCCCGAGGTCCCCGGCCGGCTACACCTTC. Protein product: CASSLIPRSPAGYTF.

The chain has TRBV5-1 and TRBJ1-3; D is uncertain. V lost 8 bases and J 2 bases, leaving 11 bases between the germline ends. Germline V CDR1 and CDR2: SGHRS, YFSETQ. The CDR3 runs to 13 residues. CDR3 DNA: TGCGCCAGTCACGAGGAGGCTGGAAACACCATATATTTT. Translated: CASHEEAGNTIYF.

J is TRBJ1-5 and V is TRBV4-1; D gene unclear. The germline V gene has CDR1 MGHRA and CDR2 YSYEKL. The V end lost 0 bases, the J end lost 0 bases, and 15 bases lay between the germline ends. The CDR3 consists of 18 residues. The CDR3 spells CASSQDSSGEYSNQPQHF. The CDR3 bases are TGCGCCAGCAGCCAAGATTCATCCGGGGAATATAGCAATCAGCCCCAGCATTTT.

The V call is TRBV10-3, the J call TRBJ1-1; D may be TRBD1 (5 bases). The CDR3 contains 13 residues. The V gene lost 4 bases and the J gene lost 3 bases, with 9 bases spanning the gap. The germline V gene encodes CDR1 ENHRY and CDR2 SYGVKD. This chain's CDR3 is CAISGREDTEAFF. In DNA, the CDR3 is TGTGCCATCAGTGGCAGGGAGGACACTGAAGCTTTCTTT.

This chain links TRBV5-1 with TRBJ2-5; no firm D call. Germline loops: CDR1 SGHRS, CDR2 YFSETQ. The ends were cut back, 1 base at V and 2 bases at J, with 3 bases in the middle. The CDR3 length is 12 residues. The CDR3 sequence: CASSLLQETQYF. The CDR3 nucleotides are TGCGCCAGCAGCTTGTTGCAAGAGACCCAGTACTTC.

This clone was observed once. In nucleotides, the CDR3 is TGTGCTAGTGGTTTGACAGGGGGCGCAGATACGCAGTATTTT. Its translation: CASGLTGGADTQYF. The V call is TRBV12-5, the J call TRBJ2-3; 9 bases map to TRBD1. The J segment lost 4 bases and the V segment lost 2 bases, leaving 1 base of the junction unmatched. This CDR3 has 14 residues. The V gene's germline CDR1 is LGHNT and CDR2 FRNRAP.

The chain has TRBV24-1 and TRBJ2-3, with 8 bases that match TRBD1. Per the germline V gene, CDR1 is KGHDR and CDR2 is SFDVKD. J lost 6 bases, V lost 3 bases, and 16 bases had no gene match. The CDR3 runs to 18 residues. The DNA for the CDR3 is TGTGCCACCAGTGATCCCCTAGACAGGGGTTCCTCCAGGGATACGCAGTATTTT. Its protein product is CATSDPLDRGSSRDTQYF.

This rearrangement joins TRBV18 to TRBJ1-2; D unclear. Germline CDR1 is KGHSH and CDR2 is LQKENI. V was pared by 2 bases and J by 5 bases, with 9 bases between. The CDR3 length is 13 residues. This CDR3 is CASSPEGWYGYTF. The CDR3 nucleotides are TGTGCCAGCTCACCAGAGGGCTGGTATGGCTACACCTTC. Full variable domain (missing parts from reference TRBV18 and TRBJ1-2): NAGVMQNPRHLVRRRGQEARLRCSPMKGHSHVYWYRQLPEEGLKFMVYLQKENIIDESGMPKERFSAEFPKEGPSILRIQQVVRGDSAAYFCASSPEGWYGYTFGSGTRLTVV.

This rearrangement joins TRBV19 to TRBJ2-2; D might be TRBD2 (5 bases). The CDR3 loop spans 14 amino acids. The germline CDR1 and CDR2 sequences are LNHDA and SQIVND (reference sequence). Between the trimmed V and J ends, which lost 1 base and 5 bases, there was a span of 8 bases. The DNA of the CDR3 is TGTGCCAGTAGTATAGGGCGGGCTACCGGGGAGCTGTTTTTT. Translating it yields CASSIGRATGELFF.

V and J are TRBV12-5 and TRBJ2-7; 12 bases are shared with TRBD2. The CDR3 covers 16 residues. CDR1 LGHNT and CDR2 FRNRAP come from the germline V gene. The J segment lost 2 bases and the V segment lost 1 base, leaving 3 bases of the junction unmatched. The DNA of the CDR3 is TGTGCTAGTGGTTTGGGACTAGCGGGGGCCGCCTACGAGCAGTACTTC. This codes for CASGLGLAGAAYEQYF.

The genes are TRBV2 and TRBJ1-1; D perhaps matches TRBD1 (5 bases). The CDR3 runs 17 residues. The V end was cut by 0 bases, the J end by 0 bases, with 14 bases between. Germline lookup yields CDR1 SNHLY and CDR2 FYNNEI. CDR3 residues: CASSEAGGKRLNTEAFF. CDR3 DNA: TGTGCCAGCAGTGAAGCGGGGGGGAAACGACTGAACACTGAAGCTTTCTTT.

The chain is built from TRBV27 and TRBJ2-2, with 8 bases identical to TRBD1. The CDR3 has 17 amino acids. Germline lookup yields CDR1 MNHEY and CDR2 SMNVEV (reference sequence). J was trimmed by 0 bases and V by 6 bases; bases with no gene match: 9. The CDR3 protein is CASRRTLQGANTGELFF. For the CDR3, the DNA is TGTGCCAGCAGGAGGACCCTACAGGGGGCGAACACCGGGGAGCTGTTTTTT.

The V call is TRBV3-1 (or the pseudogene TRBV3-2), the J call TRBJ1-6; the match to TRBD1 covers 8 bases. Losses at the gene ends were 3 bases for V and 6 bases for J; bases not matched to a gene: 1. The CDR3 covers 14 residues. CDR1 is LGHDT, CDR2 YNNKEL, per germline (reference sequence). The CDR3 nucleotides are TGTGCCAGCAGCCAGGGACAGGTTAATTCACCCCTCCACTTT. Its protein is CASSQGQVNSPLHF.

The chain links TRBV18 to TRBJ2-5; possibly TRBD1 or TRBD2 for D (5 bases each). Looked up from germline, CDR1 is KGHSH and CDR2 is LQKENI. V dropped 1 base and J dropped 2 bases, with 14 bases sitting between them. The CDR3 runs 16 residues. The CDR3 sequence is CASSPLAGTKQETQYF. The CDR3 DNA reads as TGTGCCAGCTCACCACTCGCCGGGACCAAACAAGAGACCCAGTACTTC.

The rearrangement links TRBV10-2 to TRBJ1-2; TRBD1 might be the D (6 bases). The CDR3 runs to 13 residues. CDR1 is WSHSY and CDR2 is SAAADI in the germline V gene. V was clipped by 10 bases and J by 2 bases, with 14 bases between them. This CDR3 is CAIHLGHNYGYTF. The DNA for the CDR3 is TGCGCCATTCACTTGGGACACAACTATGGCTACACCTTC.

CDR3 bases: TGTGCCAGCAGTTACTCTTGGAGGGTGCCTTACCTTCCCTACGAGCAGTACTTC. This translates into CASSYSWRVPYLPYEQYF. The chain links TRBV6-2 or TRBV6-3 to TRBJ2-7; D possibly corresponds to TRBD2 (6 bases). The CDR3 loop spans 18 amino acids. V lost 0 bases to trimming and J lost 2 bases, with 20 bases between them. The germline V gene has CDR1 MNHEY and CDR2 SVGEGT.

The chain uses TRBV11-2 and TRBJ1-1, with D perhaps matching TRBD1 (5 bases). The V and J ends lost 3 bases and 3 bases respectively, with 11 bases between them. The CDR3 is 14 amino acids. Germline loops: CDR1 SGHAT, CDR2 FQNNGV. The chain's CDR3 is CASSFGARDTEAFF. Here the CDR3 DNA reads TGTGCCAGCAGCTTCGGGGCGAGGGACACTGAAGCTTTCTTT. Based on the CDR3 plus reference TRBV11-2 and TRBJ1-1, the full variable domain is EAGVAQSPRYKIIEKRQSVAFWCNPISGHATLYWYQQILGQGPKLLIQFQNNGVVDDSQLPKDRFSAERLKGVDSTLKIQPAKLEDSAVYLCASSFGARDTEAFFGQGTRLTVV.

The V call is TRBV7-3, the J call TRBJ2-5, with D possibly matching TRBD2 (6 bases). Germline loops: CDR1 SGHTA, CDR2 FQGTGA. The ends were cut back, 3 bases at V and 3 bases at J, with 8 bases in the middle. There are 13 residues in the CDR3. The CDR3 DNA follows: TGTGCCAGCAGCTTCAAGCGGGAAGAGACCCAGTACTTC. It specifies CASSFKREETQYF.

CDR3 sequence: CSVRTAQETQYF. The DNA for the CDR3 is TGCAGCGTCAGGACGGCTCAAGAGACCCAGTACTTC. The rearrangement uses TRBV29-1 and TRBJ2-5, with D hard to call. This CDR3 region has 12 residues. Germline V CDR1 and CDR2: SQVTM, ANQGSEA. V gave up 6 bases and J gave up 2 bases, with 10 bases separating them.

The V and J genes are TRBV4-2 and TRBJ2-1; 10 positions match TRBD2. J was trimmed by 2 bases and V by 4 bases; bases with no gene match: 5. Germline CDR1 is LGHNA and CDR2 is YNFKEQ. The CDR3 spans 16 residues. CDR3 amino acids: CASSLHTSGTYNEQFF. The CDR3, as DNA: TGTGCCAGCAGCCTCCATACTAGCGGGACCTACAATGAGCAGTTCTTC.

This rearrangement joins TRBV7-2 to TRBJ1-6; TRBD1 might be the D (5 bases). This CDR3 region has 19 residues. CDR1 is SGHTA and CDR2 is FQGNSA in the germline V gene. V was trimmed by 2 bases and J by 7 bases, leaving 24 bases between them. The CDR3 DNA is TGTGCCAGCAGCTTAAAGCTGGTCGGCGGGGGGGTTAAAAATTCACCCCTCCACTTT. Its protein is CASSLKLVGGGVKNSPLHF. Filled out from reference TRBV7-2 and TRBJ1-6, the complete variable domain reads GAGVSQSPSNKVTEKGKDVELRCDPISGHTALYWYRQSLGQGLEFLIYFQGNSAPDKSGLPSDRFSAERTGGSVSTLTIQRTQQEDSAVYLCASSLKLVGGGVKNSPLHFGNGTRLTVT.